Listed below are T cell receptor beta chains from one sample, sequenced in a study of T-cell memory formation after mild COVID-19. TCRdb reanalysed the 5' RACE reads using MiXCR and keeps one entry per CDR3 protein. Of about 430,000 distinct CDR3 sequences detected, roughly a quarter appear once; the ten largest clones hold about 10%. The sample was PBMCs or a T cell subset sorted from them (not recorded which). The receptors come from an adult woman who had mild COVID-19 (a few samples of this study predate the infection). Cell type and time point are not known. CDR3s include the opening cysteine and the closing phenylalanine or tryptophan. D genes are given only for firm matches. The size of a clone is reported for some rows only, either as once, few or many, or as a class for expanded clones.

TRBV20-1	TRBJ1-5	many	NA	TGCAGTGCTAGAGATGGGCCGGGACAGCCCCAGCATTTT	CSARDGPGQPQHF
TRBV19	TRBJ1-5	NA	NA	TGTGCCACCAATCGTCCGGGGCGTCCTGCCCCCAATCAGCCCCAGCATTTT	CATNRPGRPAPNQPQHF
TRBV7-6	TRBJ2-1	NA	TRBD2	TGTGCCAGCAGCCCTATAGCGGGAGGGAACGAGCAGTTCTTC	CASSPIAGGNEQFF
TRBV25-1	TRBJ2-1	NA	NA	TGTGCCAGCAGTGAGAACGAACACTACAATGAGCAGTTCTTC	CASSENEHYNEQFF
TRBV19	TRBJ1-2	NA	NA	TGTGCCAGTAGTATAGGCGAGGCCTTGGGAAACTATGGCTACACCTTC	CASSIGEALGNYGYTF
TRBV18	TRBJ1-1	NA	NA	TGTGCCAGCTCACCAAATAGGGGGATGAACACTGAAGCTTTCTTT	CASSPNRGMNTEAFF
TRBV20-1	TRBJ1-2	NA	TRBD1	TGCAGCGACAGGGAGAACTATGGCTACACCTTC	CSDRENYGYTF
TRBV2	TRBJ2-1	NA	NA	TGTGCCAGCCTGCGGGACAACTTAAACTCCTACAATGAGCAGTTCTTC	CASLRDNLNSYNEQFF
TRBV12-3/TRBV12-4	TRBJ2-1	NA	TRBD2	TGTGCCAGCAGCCCAGGGACTACCGAGCAGTTCTTC	CASSPGTTEQFF
TRBV7-8	TRBJ2-5	NA	NA	TGTGCCAGCAGCTTACCCAGCGGACTCAAAGAGACCCAGTACTTC	CASSLPSGLKETQYF
TRBV3-1	TRBJ2-2	many	NA	TGTGCCAGCAGCCAAGGCCCGAACACCGGGGAGCTGTTTTTT	CASSQGPNTGELFF
TRBV12-3/TRBV12-4	TRBJ2-2	few	NA	TGTGCCAGCAGTTTTGTTCAGGGTGCCGGGGAGCTGTTTTTT	CASSFVQGAGELFF
TRBV6-5	TRBJ1-6	few	TRBD1	TGTGCCAGCAGTTACCCCCGACAGGGTCGGAATTCACCCCTCCACTTT	CASSYPRQGRNSPLHF
TRBV7-9	TRBJ2-2	few	NA	TGTGCCAGCAGCGGAGGTAGCGGGAACACCGGGGAGCTGTTTTTT	CASSGGSGNTGELFF
TRBV9	TRBJ2-4	NA	NA	TGTGCCAGCAGCGCTTCGAGTGTGACTCCCAAAAACATTCAGTACTTC	CASSASSVTPKNIQYF
TRBV4-1	TRBJ1-5	NA	TRBD1	TGCGCCAGCAGCCAGACAGGGGGCGCGAATCAGCCCCAGCATTTT	CASSQTGGANQPQHF
TRBV29-1	TRBJ2-5	NA	NA	TGCAGCGTTCCCCCGCGCCGGGATAGGGAGACCCAGTACTTC	CSVPPRRDRETQYF
TRBV24-1	TRBJ1-2	few	TRBD1	TGTGCCACCAGTGACCGTGGGGACAGCCCGTATGGCTACACCTTC	CATSDRGDSPYGYTF
TRBV11-2	TRBJ2-5	NA	NA	TGTGCCAGCAGCCAGGGGGCTAGCGGGGAGACCCAGTACTTC	CASSQGASGETQYF
TRBV4-1	TRBJ1-6	NA	TRBD1	TGCGCCAGCAGCCAAGACAGGGGGCCATCACCCCTCCACTTT	CASSQDRGPSPLHF
TRBV5-1	TRBJ2-1	NA	NA	TGCGCCAGCAGCTCGATGACGCTCGCGAATGAGCAGTTCTTC	CASSSMTLANEQFF
TRBV7-6	TRBJ2-3	few	NA	TGTGCCAGCAGCTTAGACGGGGATACTAGCACAGATACGCAGTATTTT	CASSLDGDTSTDTQYF
TRBV12-3/TRBV12-4	TRBJ2-5	many	NA	TGTGCCAGCAGTCCCCGGGGACAAGAGACCCAGTACTTC	CASSPRGQETQYF
TRBV20-1	TRBJ2-7	few	NA	TGCAGTGCTAGAGCCGGGATCCCCCACGAGCAGTACTTC	CSARAGIPHEQYF
TRBV30	TRBJ1-5	NA	NA	TGTGCCTGGAGTGCCCAACAGGATCAGCCCCAGCATTTT	CAWSAQQDQPQHF
TRBV27	TRBJ2-2	NA	TRBD1	TGTGCCAGCACGTCGGCGACAGGGTGGGAAACCGGGGAGCTGTTTTTT	CASTSATGWETGELFF
TRBV30	TRBJ1-2	NA	NA	TGTGCCTGGAGTGTAGTTCGGAGGGAGGGTGGCTACACCTTC	CAWSVVRREGGYTF
TRBV7-9	TRBJ1-1	NA	NA	TGTGCCAGCAGCTTCGTGGAGTTGAACACTGAAGCTTTCTTT	CASSFVELNTEAFF
TRBV12-5	TRBJ1-6	NA	NA	TGTGCTAGTGGTTTGGCAGGGGAGAACTCACCCCTCCACTTT	CASGLAGENSPLHF
TRBV5-4	TRBJ2-3	NA	TRBD2	TGTGCCAGCAGCTTGGGGGGTCTAGCGGGAGCCCTCACAGATACGCAGTATTTT	CASSLGGLAGALTDTQYF
TRBV5-5	TRBJ2-3	few	TRBD1	TGTGCCAGCAGCCTCGGGACAGACCCAGATACGCAGTATTTT	CASSLGTDPDTQYF
TRBV7-3	TRBJ1-1	NA	NA	TGTGCCAGCAGCCCCGGGGGGTGGAACACTGAAGCTTTCTTT	CASSPGGWNTEAFF
TRBV9	TRBJ2-2	NA	NA	TGTGCCAGCCAAGGGGGGGCGAGCACCGGGGAGCTGTTTTTT	CASQGGASTGELFF
TRBV9	TRBJ2-1	NA	NA	TGTGCCAGCAGCGTAGCCCCAAGTAGGAATGAGCAGTTCTTC	CASSVAPSRNEQFF
TRBV6-2/TRBV6-3	TRBJ1-1	few	NA	TGTGCCAGCAGTCCAACTCGAAAGAACACTGAAGCTTTCTTT	CASSPTRKNTEAFF
TRBV5-1	TRBJ2-3	few	NA	TGCGCCAGCAGCCCCCACTGGGGCTGGGCAGATACGCAGTATTTT	CASSPHWGWADTQYF
TRBV19	TRBJ1-2	NA	NA	TGTGCCAGTATTGTGGACGGTGCCTACACCTTC	CASIVDGAYTF
TRBV7-2	TRBJ1-1	few	NA	TGTGCCAGCTCTCCCTCCGGGGGGTCTCATACTGAAGCTTTCTTT	CASSPSGGSHTEAFF
TRBV15	TRBJ2-2	few	NA	TGTGCCACCAGCAGAGATAGGGTTGGACCCGGGGAGCTGTTTTTT	CATSRDRVGPGELFF
TRBV29-1	TRBJ1-1	NA	TRBD1	TGCAGCGTTGGCTCAGGGGGCGGAACTGAAGCTTTCTTT	CSVGSGGGTEAFF
TRBV5-1	TRBJ2-3	few	TRBD2	TGCGCCAGCAGCTACGGTAGCGGGGGGAACACAGATACGCAGTATTTT	CASSYGSGGNTDTQYF
TRBV7-9	TRBJ2-5	few	TRBD1	TGTGCCAGCAGCCCGGGACAGGGTAAAGAGACCCAGTACTTC	CASSPGQGKETQYF
TRBV7-6	TRBJ2-3	few	TRBD2	TGTGCCAGCAGCTTAGCGTCTAGCGGGAGTGGGGTAGATACGCAGTATTTT	CASSLASSGSGVDTQYF
TRBV9	TRBJ2-1	few	TRBD2	TGTGCCAGCAGCGTAGGGGCTAGCGGGGGTCTCGATGAGCAGTTCTTC	CASSVGASGGLDEQFF
TRBV29-1	TRBJ2-1	NA	NA	TGCAGCGTCGGTCGGTCTGGGAATGAGCAGTTCTTC	CSVGRSGNEQFF
TRBV2	TRBJ2-7	few	NA	TGTGCCAGCACCCCATTGGAAGGGAGGTACGAGCAGTACTTC	CASTPLEGRYEQYF
TRBV5-1	TRBJ1-2	few	NA	TGCGCCAGCAGCTTGGACGCGGTTAACTATGGCTACACCTTC	CASSLDAVNYGYTF
TRBV7-2	TRBJ2-3	few	NA	TGTGCCAGCAGCTTAAGGGAGCGGCTATTCTGGCGGCGATCTCGCACAGATACGCAGTATTTT	CASSLRERLFWRRSRTDTQYF
TRBV18	TRBJ1-2	NA	NA	TGTGCCAGCTCACCCTCCTCAGGATTTAGGTTTGGCTACACCTTC	CASSPSSGFRFGYTF
TRBV9	TRBJ1-6	many	NA	TGTGCCAGCAGTCCCGGGACCGGATATAATTCACCCCTCCACTTT	CASSPGTGYNSPLHF
TRBV12-3/TRBV12-4	TRBJ2-1	few	NA	TGTGCCAGCAGTTTTATAAAGCGCCCCTACAATGAGCAGTTCTTC	CASSFIKRPYNEQFF